One sample yielded the 20 T cell receptor beta chains listed below, sequenced in a study of patients and donors after allogeneic stem cell transplantation. Via MiXCR, TCRdb re-called the RT-PCR reads, giving one row per CDR3 protein. The profile shows approximately 140,000 distinct CDR3 sequences, 37% of them singletons. Sequencing was performed on blood, either unsorted or a sorted T cell fraction (not recorded which). Source of these receptors: a human donor who was either an allogeneic HSCT recipient or a stem cell or donor lymphocyte infusion donor (not recorded which). It is not recorded whose cells these are; they may come from a transplant donor.

Only a few counts were recorded for this clonotype. This chain connects TRBV20-1 to TRBJ1-6; 7 bases are shared with TRBD1. From germline, CDR1 is DFQATT and CDR2 SNEGSKA (reference sequence). The CDR3 is 16 amino acids. Trimming removed 0 bases from V and 6 bases from J; junction bases left unmatched: 8. In nucleotides, the CDR3 is TGCAGTGCTAGAGAAAGGGGGCTCTATGGTAATTCACCCCTCCACTTT. Its translation: CSARERGLYGNSPLHF.

The CDR3 DNA reads as TGTGCCAGCAGCTTTTACGACCCTAACACCGGGGAGCTGTTTTTT. It translates to CASSFYDPNTGELFF. The V and J genes are TRBV7-9 and TRBJ2-2; no reliable D call. The CDR3 is 15 residues long. Germline V CDR1 and CDR2: SEHNR, FQNEAQ (reference sequence). Trimming shortened V by 3 bases and J by 2 bases, and 10 bases separated the two germline ends.

There are a few counts of this clonotype. The J gene is TRBJ1-2, the V gene TRBV29-1, with D uncertain. The ends were cut back, 2 bases at V and 0 bases at J, with 10 bases in the middle. The germline V gene encodes CDR1 SQVTM and CDR2 ANQGSEA. The CDR3 consists of 14 residues. CDR3 sequence reads: CSVELGPANYGYTF. CDR3 DNA: TGCAGCGTTGAATTAGGACCGGCTAACTATGGCTACACCTTC.

V gene TRBV3-1 combines with J gene TRBJ1-1; 10 bases are a match to TRBD1. The CDR3 totals 14 residues. Germline V gene sequence: CDR1 LGHDT, CDR2 YNNKEL (reference sequence). V lost 0 bases and J lost 11; bases outside the gene matches: 6. In DNA, the CDR3 is TGTGCCAGCAGCCAAGATTGGGACAGGGGTCAGGCTTTCTTT. Protein product: CASSQDWDRGQAFF.

V is TRBV20-1 and J is TRBJ2-1; possible D gene TRBD2, 6 bases. This CDR3 has 14 amino acids. Germline V gene sequence: CDR1 DFQATT, CDR2 SNEGSKA (reference sequence). V was trimmed by 5 bases and J by 6 bases, leaving 17 bases between them. CDR3 nucleotide sequence: TGCAGTGCTTGGACTACCAATAGGGGCAATGAGCAGTTCTTC. This gives the protein CSAWTTNRGNEQFF.

The V gene is TRBV6-4, the J gene TRBJ1-5, with TRBD1 matching 7 bases. The CDR3 loop spans 15 amino acids. The trim removed 2 bases at V and 3 bases at J, leaving 4 bases unmatched. Germline CDR1 MRHNA, CDR2 SNTAGT. Written as DNA, the CDR3 is TGTGCCAGCAGTGACGACAGGGATGCCAATCAGCCCCAGCATTTT. Encoded protein: CASSDDRDANQPQHF.

The V gene is TRBV5-1, the J gene TRBJ2-7; D gene uncertain. The germline V gene encodes CDR1 SGHRS and CDR2 YFSETQ. With 8 bases removed from V and 6 bases from J, the gap between germline ends came to 15 bases. The CDR3 is 12 residues long. This CDR3 is CASEVPRVEQYV. DNA of the CDR3: TGCGCCAGTGAGGTCCCAAGGGTCGAGCAGTACGTC.

The chain recombines TRBV5-1 with TRBJ2-1, with 11 nucleotides matching TRBD2. The J segment lost 3 bases and the V segment lost 7 bases, leaving 6 bases of the junction unmatched. The germline V gene encodes CDR1 SGHRS and CDR2 YFSETQ. CDR3 length: 15 amino acids. The CDR3 DNA reads TGCGCCAGCGGCACTCTAGCGGGGGGCTACAATGAGCAGTTCTTC. Translating it yields CASGTLAGGYNEQFF.

The V gene is TRBV29-1, the J gene TRBJ2-1; possibly TRBD2 for D (7 bases). This CDR3 spans 12 amino acids. The germline gives CDR1 SQVTM, CDR2 ANQGSEA. V was pared by 5 bases and J by 10 bases, with 15 bases between. CDR3 nucleotides: TGCAGCGTTCGATGGGGGGGCACCGAGCAGTTCTTC. Translated, it gives CSVRWGGTEQFF.

This chain links TRBV15 with TRBJ2-6, with D tentatively TRBD2 (6 bases). Germline V CDR1 and CDR2: LNHNV, YYDKDF (reference sequence). The CDR3 contains 17 residues. The V gene lost 1 base and the J gene lost 0 bases, with 10 bases spanning the gap. The DNA for the CDR3 is TGTGCCACCAGCAGAGTGGAGGGAACCTCTGGGGCCAACGTCCTGACTTTC. This encodes CATSRVEGTSGANVLTF.

The V and J genes are TRBV9 and TRBJ1-2, with D perhaps matching TRBD1 (5 bases). Germline lookup yields CDR1 SGDLS and CDR2 YYNGEE. The CDR3 is 15 amino acids. V lost 0 bases and J lost 1, with 10 bases in between. CDR3 DNA: TGTGCCAGCAGCGTAGACAGGTCCAATAACTATGGCTACACCTTC. It specifies CASSVDRSNNYGYTF.

V gene TRBV5-1 combines with J gene TRBJ2-2; D is possibly TRBD1 (6 bases). V lost 7 bases and J 1 base, leaving 11 bases between the germline ends. The length of the CDR3 is 14 residues. Germline CDR1 is SGHRS and CDR2 is YFSETQ. The CDR3 is CASYLTGNTGELFF. CDR3 nucleotide sequence: TGCGCCAGCTACTTGACAGGGAACACCGGGGAGCTGTTTTTT.

The chain employs TRBV6-2 or TRBV6-3 and TRBJ2-6, with 7 bases lining up with TRBD1. The CDR3 spans 20 residues. Trimming removed 6 bases from V and 1 base from J; junction bases left unmatched: 18. CDR1 is MNHEY, CDR2 SVGEGT, per germline. The CDR3 nucleotides read TGTGCCAGCAGAATTACCGCCGACAGGGAGAGTCGGTCTGGGGCCAACGTCCTGACTTTC. It is translated as CASRITADRESRSGANVLTF.

The chain combines TRBV6-6 with TRBJ2-7; D perhaps matches TRBD1 (8 bases). CDR1 and CDR2 from the germline V gene are MNHNY and SVGAGI (reference sequence). CDR3 size: 15 residues. The ends were cut back, 4 bases at V and 8 bases at J, with 21 bases in the middle. The CDR3 coding sequence is TGTGCCAGCAGTTCCACGGACAGGGAGGGCGACAAGCAGTACGTC. This translates into CASSSTDREGDKQYV.

This chain links TRBV6-5 with TRBJ2-6; 7 bases agree with TRBD1. CDR1 is MNHEY and CDR2 is SVGAGI in the germline V gene. The CDR3 extends over 16 amino acids. V trimming: 6 bases; J trimming: 0 bases; junction bases outside the gene matches: 5. CDR3: CASSRQGHSGANVLTF. CDR3 coding DNA: TGTGCCAGCAGCCGACAGGGACACTCTGGGGCCAACGTCCTGACTTTC.

The chain uses TRBV6-1 and TRBJ2-7; D remains ambiguous. The germline V gene encodes CDR1 MNHNS and CDR2 SASEGT. This CDR3 has 14 residues. Deletions cut 2 bases from V and 2 bases from J, with 10 bases between. Written as DNA, the CDR3 is TGTGCCAGCAGTGAAAATTCGCTTCCCTACGAGCAGTACTTC. Its protein product is CASSENSLPYEQYF.

The sample holds a few counts of this clonotype. CDR3 in amino acids: CASSFAGSQPQHF. CDR3 nucleotides: TGTGCCAGCAGTTTTGCAGGGAGTCAGCCCCAGCATTTT. The rearrangement joins TRBV27 to TRBJ1-5; the D gene is possibly TRBD1 (5 bases). Trimming removed 3 bases from V and 6 bases from J, with 9 bases in between. This CDR3 region has 13 residues. CDR1 and CDR2 (germline): MNHEY, SMNVEV (reference sequence).

This clonotype was seen a few times. This chain links TRBV7-2 with TRBJ1-3; TRBD1 is a possible D gene (6 bases). The CDR3 spans 16 residues. Trimming took 0 bases from V and 4 from J, leaving 13 bases between them. The V gene's germline CDR1 is SGHTA and CDR2 FQGNSA. CDR3 coding DNA: TGTGCCAGCAGCTTAGCGTGGGGGGCGCGAGGAAACACCATATATTTT. Amino acid sequence: CASSLAWGARGNTIYF.

The chain uses TRBV9 and TRBJ1-2; 9 nucleotides agree with TRBD1. V shed 3 bases and J 6 bases; nucleotides not matched to a gene: 9. This CDR3 comprises 15 residues. Germline V gives CDR1 SGDLS, CDR2 YYNGEE. The CDR3 sequence is CASSAPAQGANGYTF. CDR3 bases: TGTGCCAGCAGCGCACCAGCACAGGGGGCGAATGGCTACACCTTC.

This chain joins TRBV6-5 and TRBJ1-2; TRBD1 agrees at 7 bases. V shed 6 bases, J shed 4 bases, and the junction held 17 bases outside the gene matches. The germline gives CDR1 MNHEY, CDR2 SVGAGI. The CDR3 extends over 17 amino acids. The CDR3 sequence: CASSRRGGGLLPYGYTF. As DNA, the CDR3 is TGTGCCAGCAGCCGTCGAGGAGGGGGCCTTCTCCCCTATGGCTACACCTTC.